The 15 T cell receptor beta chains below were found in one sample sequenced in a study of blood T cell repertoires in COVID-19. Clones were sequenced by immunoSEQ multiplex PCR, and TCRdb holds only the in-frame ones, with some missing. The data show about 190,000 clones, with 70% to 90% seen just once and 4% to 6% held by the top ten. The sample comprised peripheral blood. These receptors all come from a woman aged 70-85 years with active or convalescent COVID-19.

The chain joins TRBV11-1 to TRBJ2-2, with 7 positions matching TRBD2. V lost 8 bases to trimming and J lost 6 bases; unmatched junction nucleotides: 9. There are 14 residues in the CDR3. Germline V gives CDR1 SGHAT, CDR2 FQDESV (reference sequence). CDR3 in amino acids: CASGGLGHAGELFF. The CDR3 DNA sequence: TGTGCCAGCGGAGGACTAGGTCACGCCGGGGAGCTGTTTTTT.

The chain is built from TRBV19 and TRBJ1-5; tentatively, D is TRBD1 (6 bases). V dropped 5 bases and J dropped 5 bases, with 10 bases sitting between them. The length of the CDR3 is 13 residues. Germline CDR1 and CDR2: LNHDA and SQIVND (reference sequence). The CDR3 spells CASSLQGHQPQHF. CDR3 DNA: TGTGCCAGTAGTCTACAGGGTCATCAGCCCCAGCATTTT.

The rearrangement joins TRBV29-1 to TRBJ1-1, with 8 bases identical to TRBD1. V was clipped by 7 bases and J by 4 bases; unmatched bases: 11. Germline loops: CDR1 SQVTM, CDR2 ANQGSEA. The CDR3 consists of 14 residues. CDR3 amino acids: CSATGQARGTEAFF. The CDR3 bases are TGCAGCGCCACGGGACAGGCAAGGGGCACTGAAGCTTTCTTT.

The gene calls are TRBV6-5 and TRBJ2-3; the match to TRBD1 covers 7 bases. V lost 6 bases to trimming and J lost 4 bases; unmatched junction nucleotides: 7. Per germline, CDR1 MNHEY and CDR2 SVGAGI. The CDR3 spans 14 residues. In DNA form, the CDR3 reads TGTGCCAGCAGGATACAAGGGGGCCCAGATACGCAGTATTTT. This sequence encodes CASRIQGGPDTQYF.

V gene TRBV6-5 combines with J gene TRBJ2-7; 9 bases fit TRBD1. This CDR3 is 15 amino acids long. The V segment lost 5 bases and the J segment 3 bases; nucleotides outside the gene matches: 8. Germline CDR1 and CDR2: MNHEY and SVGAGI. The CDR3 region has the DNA TGTGCCAGCAGTAACCCCGGGACAGGGCTCTACGAGCAGTACTTC. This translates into CASSNPGTGLYEQYF.

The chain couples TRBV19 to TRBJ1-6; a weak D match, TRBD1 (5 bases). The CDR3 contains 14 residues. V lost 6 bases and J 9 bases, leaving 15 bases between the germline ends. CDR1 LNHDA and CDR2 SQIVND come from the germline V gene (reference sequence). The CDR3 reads CASSSGMGGSPLHF. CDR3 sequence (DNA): TGTGCCAGTAGCTCGGGGATGGGGGGTTCACCCCTCCACTTT.

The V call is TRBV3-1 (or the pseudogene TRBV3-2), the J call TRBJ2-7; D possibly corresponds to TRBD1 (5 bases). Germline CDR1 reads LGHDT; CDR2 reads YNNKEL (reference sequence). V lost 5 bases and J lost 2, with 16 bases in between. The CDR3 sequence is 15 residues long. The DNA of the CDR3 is TGTGCCAGCAGCTCGTGGGGCGCCAAGACCTACGAGCAGTACTTC. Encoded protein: CASSSWGAKTYEQYF.

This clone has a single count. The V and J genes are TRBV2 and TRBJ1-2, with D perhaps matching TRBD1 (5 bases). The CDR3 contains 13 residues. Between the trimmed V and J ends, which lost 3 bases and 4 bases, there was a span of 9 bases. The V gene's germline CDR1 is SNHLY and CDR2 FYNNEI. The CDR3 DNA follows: TGTGCCAGCAGTGAGGGACTCATCTATGGCTACACCTTC. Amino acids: CASSEGLIYGYTF.

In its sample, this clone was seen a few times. The CDR3 nucleotides read TGTGCCAGCAGCTTGGTTTCGGGACATCACACCGGGGAGCTGTTTTTT. Translated, it gives CASSLVSGHHTGELFF. The genes are TRBV5-6 and TRBJ2-2; possibly TRBD1 for D (6 bases). The germline CDR1 and CDR2 sequences are SGHDT and YYEEEE. CDR3 length: 16 residues. Deletions cut 0 bases from V and 3 bases from J, with 12 bases between.

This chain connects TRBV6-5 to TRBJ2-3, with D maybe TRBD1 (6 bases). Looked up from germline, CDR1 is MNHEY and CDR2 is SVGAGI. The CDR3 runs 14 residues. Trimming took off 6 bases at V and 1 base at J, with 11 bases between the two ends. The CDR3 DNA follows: TGTGCCAGCAGACAGGGATCGGGCACAGATACGCAGTATTTT. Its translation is CASRQGSGTDTQYF.

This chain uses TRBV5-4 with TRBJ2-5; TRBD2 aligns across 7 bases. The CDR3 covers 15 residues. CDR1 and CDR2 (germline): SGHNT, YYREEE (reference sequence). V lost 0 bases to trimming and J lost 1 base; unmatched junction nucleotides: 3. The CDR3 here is CASSLELAAQETQYF. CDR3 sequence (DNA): TGTGCCAGCAGCTTGGAGCTAGCGGCCCAAGAGACCCAGTACTTC.

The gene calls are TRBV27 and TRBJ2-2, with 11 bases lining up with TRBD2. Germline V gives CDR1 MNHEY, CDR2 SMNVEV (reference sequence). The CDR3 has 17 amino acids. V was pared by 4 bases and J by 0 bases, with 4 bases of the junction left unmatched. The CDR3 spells CASSSKTSGANTGELFF. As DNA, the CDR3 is TGTGCCAGCAGTTCGAAGACTAGCGGGGCGAACACCGGGGAGCTGTTTTTT.

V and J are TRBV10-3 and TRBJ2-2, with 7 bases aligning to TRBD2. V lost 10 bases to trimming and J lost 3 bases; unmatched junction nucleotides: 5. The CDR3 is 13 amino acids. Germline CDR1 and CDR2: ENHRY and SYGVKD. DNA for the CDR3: TGTGCCACGCGGGAGAGGGACACCGGGGAGCTGTTTTTT. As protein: CATRERDTGELFF.

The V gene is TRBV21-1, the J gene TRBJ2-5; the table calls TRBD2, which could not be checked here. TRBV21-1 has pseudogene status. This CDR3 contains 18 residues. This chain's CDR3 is CASRSRRSASGSYETQYF. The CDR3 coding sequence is TGTGCCAGCAGATCCCGGCGAAGTGCTAGCGGGAGTTACGAGACCCAGTACTTC.

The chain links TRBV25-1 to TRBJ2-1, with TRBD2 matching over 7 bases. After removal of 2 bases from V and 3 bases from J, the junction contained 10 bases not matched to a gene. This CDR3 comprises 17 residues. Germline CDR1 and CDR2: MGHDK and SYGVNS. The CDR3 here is CASSEHPIAGVYNEQFF. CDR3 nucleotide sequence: TGTGCCAGCAGTGAACATCCGATAGCGGGCGTCTACAATGAGCAGTTCTTC.